This is a list of T cell receptor beta chains from one sample in a study of blood T cell repertoires in COVID-19. Method: immunoSEQ multiplex PCR; TCRdb's copy keeps in-frame clones and lacks some. The table shows fewer than 250,000 clones, with roughly four fifths occurring only once. The sequenced sample consisted of peripheral blood. The receptors derive from a woman in her 40s with acute or convalescent COVID-19. The CDR3 runs from the conserved cysteine through the conserved F or W. A D gene is named only where the DNA matches it firmly. Size is stated for part of the rows, as once, few or many counts, or as a class when the clone is expanded.

TRBV7-3	NA	TRBJ1-1	NA	CASSWAPNTEAFF	TGTGCCAGCAGCTGGGCCCCGAACACTGAAGCTTTCTTT
TRBV5-1	few	TRBJ1-5	NA	CASSATGQPNQPQHF	TGCGCCAGCAGCGCGACTGGACAACCCAATCAGCCCCAGCATTTT
TRBV30	NA	TRBJ2-1	TRBD2	CAWSETSDYNEQFF	TGTGCCTGGAGTGAAACTAGCGATTACAATGAGCAGTTCTTC
TRBV11-2	NA	TRBJ2-5	NA	CASSSGLGRETQYF	TGTGCCAGCAGCTCAGGGTTGGGGAGGGAGACCCAGTACTTC
TRBV7-2	once	TRBJ2-5	TRBD1	CASSDRQTGPGTQYF	TGTGCCAGCAGCGACCGACAGACAGGGCCCGGGACCCAGTACTTC
TRBV9	NA	TRBJ2-3	TRBD2	CASSVDLAGGSDTQYF	TGTGCCAGCAGCGTAGACCTTGCGGGAGGCTCAGATACGCAGTATTTT
TRBV5-8	NA	TRBJ1-5	TRBD1	CASSWGQGLSNQPQHF	TGTGCCAGCAGCTGGGGACAGGGGTTGAGCAATCAGCCCCAGCATTTT
TRBV18	NA	TRBJ2-6	TRBD1	CASSPGQGVYTGANVLTF	TGTGCCAGCTCACCTGGACAGGGGGTGTACACTGGGGCCAACGTCCTGACTTTC
TRBV2	few	TRBJ2-7	TRBD2	CASREDSGRIYEQYF	TGTGCCAGCAGGGAGGATAGCGGGAGAATCTACGAGCAGTACTTC
TRBV11-2	NA	TRBJ2-1	TRBD2	CASSHGTSSYNEQFF	TGTGCCAGCAGCCACGGGACTAGCTCCTACAATGAGCAGTTCTTC
TRBV3-1/TRBV3-2	NA	TRBJ2-3	TRBD1	CASSQGWTGGTDTQYF	TGTGCCAGCAGCCAAGGTTGGACAGGGGGCACAGATACGCAGTATTTT
TRBV5-1	NA	TRBJ2-3	NA	CASRRASSTDTQYF	TGCGCCAGCAGGCGGGCCTCTAGCACAGATACGCAGTATTTT
TRBV29-1	NA	TRBJ2-1	NA	CSVEGMRQRYNEQFF	TGCAGCGTTGAAGGAATGAGACAGCGTTACAATGAGCAGTTCTTC
TRBV6-5	NA	TRBJ2-7	TRBD1	CASSNVGTGGYEQYF	TGTGCCAGCAGTAATGTGGGGACAGGGGGCTACGAGCAGTACTTC
TRBV13	NA	TRBJ1-3	TRBD1	CASSLDYWTGVQPLNATGNTIYF	TGTGCCAGCAGCTTAGATTACTGGACAGGGGTGCAACCACTAAACGCAACGGGAAACACCATATATTTT
TRBV27	NA	TRBJ1-3	NA	CASSDRQEGNTIYF	TGTGCCAGCAGCGACCGACAGGAGGGAAACACCATATATTTT
TRBV15	NA	TRBJ2-5	NA	CATSRALSGLQETQYF	TGTGCCACCAGCAGAGCGTTGAGCGGGCTACAAGAGACCCAGTACTTC
TRBV12-5	once	TRBJ1-2	NA	CASGFTTGPSNYGYTF	TGTGCTAGTGGTTTTACGACAGGCCCCTCAAACTATGGCTACACCTTC
TRBV27	NA	TRBJ1-2	TRBD1	CASRAPGQGNYGYTF	TGTGCCAGCAGGGCACCGGGACAGGGGAACTATGGCTACACCTTC
TRBV3-1/TRBV3-2	once	TRBJ2-3	TRBD1	CASSQLHRRDRTFNTQYF	TGTGCCAGCAGCCAACTCCACCGCCGGGACAGGACCTTCAATACGCAGTATTTT
TRBV30	NA	TRBJ2-1	NA	CAWSVNSGSEQFF	TGTGCCTGGAGTGTAAATAGCGGTAGTGAGCAGTTCTTC
TRBV9	NA	TRBJ2-7	NA	CASSTRSSSYEQYF	TGTGCCAGCAGCACCCGGAGCTCCTCGTACGAGCAGTACTTC
TRBV30	NA	TRBJ2-1	NA	CAWSYDYKSEQFF	TGTGCCTGGAGTTACGACTATAAGAGTGAGCAGTTCTTC
TRBV18	NA	TRBJ1-5	TRBD1	CASSPPGQGQNQPQHF	TGTGCCAGCTCACCACCGGGACAGGGGCAGAATCAGCCCCAGCATTTT
TRBV6-5	NA	TRBJ2-7	NA	CALKAGVPYEQYF	TGTGCCCTCAAGGCAGGGGTTCCCTACGAGCAGTACTTC
TRBV10-3	NA	TRBJ2-3	NA	CAISDLDSSLHSTDTQYF	TGTGCCATCAGTGACTTAGACAGCTCCCTTCATAGCACAGATACGCAGTATTTT
TRBV27	NA	TRBJ2-5	TRBD2	CASSPPGLAGGTQYF	TGTGCCAGCAGTCCGCCCGGGCTAGCGGGAGGGACCCAGTACTTC
TRBV6-1	NA	TRBJ2-2	NA	CASSGRTVGSTGELFF	TGTGCCAGCAGTGGCCGGACAGTTGGCTCCACCGGGGAGCTGTTTTTT
TRBV5-1	NA	TRBJ2-7	TRBD1	CASRKTGDYEQYF	TGCGCCAGCAGGAAGACAGGGGACTACGAGCAGTACTTC
TRBV29-1	few	TRBJ1-2	NA	CSVAGGAPTPYGYTF	TGCAGCGTTGCGGGGGGCGCCCCTACTCCTTATGGCTACACCTTC
TRBV10-3	NA	TRBJ2-3	TRBD1	CAISRDRGGDTQYF	TGTGCCATCAGCCGGGACAGGGGAGGAGATACGCAGTATTTT
TRBV14	NA	TRBJ2-2	NA	CASNKGGHDLTGELFF	TGTGCCAGTAACAAGGGCGGACACGACCTCACCGGGGAGCTGTTTTTT
TRBV2	NA	TRBJ2-7	TRBD1	CASSRTGTSYEQYF	TGTGCCAGCAGTAGGACAGGTACCTCCTACGAGCAGTACTTC
TRBV10-3	NA	TRBJ2-7	TRBD2	CAISELAGGRRYEQYF	TGTGCCATCAGTGAACTAGCGGGGGGGCGTAGATACGAGCAGTACTTC
TRBV2	NA	TRBJ1-1	NA	CASQTSGNTEAFF	TGTGCCAGCCAAACCTCAGGGAACACTGAAGCTTTCTTT
TRBV19	NA	TRBJ2-1	NA	CASSIYQYNEQFF	TGTGCCAGTAGTATTTACCAGTACAATGAGCAGTTCTTC
TRBV13	NA	TRBJ1-1	NA	CASSLYRGMNTEAFF	TGTGCCAGCAGCTTATACCGAGGAATGAACACTGAAGCTTTCTTT
TRBV24-1	NA	TRBJ1-2	NA	CATSPQGLGGYTF	TGTGCCACCAGTCCCCAGGGCTTGGGTGGCTACACCTTC
TRBV3-1/TRBV3-2	NA	TRBJ1-3	NA	CASSHRSQGGNTIYF	TGTGCCAGCAGCCACAGGTCACAGGGTGGAAACACCATATATTTT
TRBV6-6	NA	TRBJ1-5	TRBD1	CASSWTGSGNQPQHF	TGTGCCAGCAGTTGGACAGGGTCCGGCAATCAGCCCCAGCATTTT
TRBV10-3	NA	TRBJ2-7	NA	CAISTDSSYEQYF	TGTGCCATCAGTACGGACAGTTCCTACGAGCAGTACTTC
TRBV4-3	NA	TRBJ2-1	NA	CASSQGLLGRHLYNEQFF	TGCGCCAGCAGCCAAGGATTGCTCGGTAGACATCTATACAATGAGCAGTTCTTC
TRBV7-9	few	TRBJ2-3	TRBD2	CASSLGTSGRWHTQYF	TGTGCCAGCAGCTTAGGGACTAGCGGGAGGTGGCATACGCAGTATTTT
TRBV28	NA	TRBJ1-1	NA	CASSPPDYTNTEAFF	TGTGCCAGCAGCCCCCCGGACTATACAAACACTGAAGCTTTCTTT